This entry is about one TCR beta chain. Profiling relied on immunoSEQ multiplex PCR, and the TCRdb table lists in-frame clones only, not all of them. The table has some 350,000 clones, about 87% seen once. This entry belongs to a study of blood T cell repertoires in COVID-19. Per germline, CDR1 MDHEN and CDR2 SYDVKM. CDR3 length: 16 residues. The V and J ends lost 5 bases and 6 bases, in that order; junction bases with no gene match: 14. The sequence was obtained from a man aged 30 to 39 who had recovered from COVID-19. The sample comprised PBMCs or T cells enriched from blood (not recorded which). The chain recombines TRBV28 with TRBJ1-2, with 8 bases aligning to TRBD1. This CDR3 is CASSDPGGAGVDGYTF. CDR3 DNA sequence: TGTGCCAGCAGTGACCCAGGGGGCGCGGGGGTTGATGGCTACACCTTC.